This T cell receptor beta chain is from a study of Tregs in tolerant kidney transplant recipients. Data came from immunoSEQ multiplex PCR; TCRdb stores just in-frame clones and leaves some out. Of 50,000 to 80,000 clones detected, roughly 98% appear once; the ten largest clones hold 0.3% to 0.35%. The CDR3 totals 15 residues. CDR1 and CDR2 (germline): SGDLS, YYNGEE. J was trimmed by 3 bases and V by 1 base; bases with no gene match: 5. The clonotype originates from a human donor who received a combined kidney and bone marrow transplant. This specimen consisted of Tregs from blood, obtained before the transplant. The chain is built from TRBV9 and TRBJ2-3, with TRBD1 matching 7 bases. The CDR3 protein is CASSVSPTGTDTQYF. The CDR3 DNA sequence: TGTGCCAGCAGCGTAAGCCCGACAGGGACAGATACGCAGTATTTT.